One and the same sample provided the 2 T cell receptor beta chains below, sequenced in a study of blood T cells in healthy people across ages. The second PCR ran roughly 6 to 12 cycles with a sample-barcoded 5' primer and J-beta primers. TCRdb ran MiXCR on the 5' RACE reads and lists one entry per CDR3 protein. The profile shows roughly 550,000 distinct CDR3 sequences, around 24% of them singletons. The same sample was also used in a study of T cells of mothers and their children.

Specimen: blood. Receptors were obtained from a boy younger than 18 in good health.

This clonotype was seen only a few times. The CDR3 nucleotides read TGTGCCAGTAGCCCAGGGGTAACCGGGGAGCTGTTTTTT. This codes for CASSPGVTGELFF. The chain employs TRBV19 and TRBJ2-2; D is perhaps TRBD1 (6 bases). From germline, CDR1 is LNHDA and CDR2 SQIVND (reference sequence). This CDR3 has 13 amino acids. V lost 6 bases and J 5 bases, leaving 10 bases between the germline ends. The entire variable domain, with the rest obtained from reference TRBV19 and TRBJ2-2, is as follows: DGGITQSPKYLFRKEGQNVTLSCEQNLNHDAMYWYRQDPGQGLRLIYYSQIVNDFQKGDIAEGYSVSREKKESFPLTVTSAQKNPTAFYLCASSPGVTGELFFGEGSRLTVL.

Only a few counts were recorded for this clonotype. The J gene is TRBJ1-5, the V gene TRBV5-1; no reliable D call. V was clipped by 4 bases and J by 7 bases, with 21 bases between them. Germline V gene data show CDR1 as SGHRS and CDR2 as YFSETQ. The CDR3 loop spans 16 amino acids. The CDR3 spells CASSPILRRPQQPQHF. The CDR3, as DNA: TGCGCCAGCAGCCCAATCCTCAGGAGGCCGCAACAGCCCCAGCATTTT. Drawing the rest from reference TRBV5-1 and TRBJ1-5, the complete variable domain is KAGVTQTPRYLIKTRGQQVTLSCSPISGHRSVSWYQQTPGQGLQFLFEYFSETQRNKGNFPGRFSGRQFSNSRSEMNVSTLELGDSALYLCASSPILRRPQQPQHFGDGTRLSIL.